These 25 T cell receptor beta chains were all obtained from the same sample, sequenced in a study of T cells after yellow fever vaccination. TCRdb recomputed calls from the 5' RACE reads with MiXCR, one row per CDR3 protein. Of about 340,000 distinct CDR3 sequences listed, 3% to 4.5% were seen once; the top ten hold roughly 24%. Source: PBMCs, taken 5 days after the yellow fever booster vaccination. Receptors were obtained from a man aged 18 to 35 who received the YFV17D yellow fever vaccine.

This clonotype appeared a few times. The chain links TRBV12-3 or TRBV12-4 to TRBJ1-5; D not certain. V lost 1 base and J 6 bases, leaving 7 bases between the germline ends. There are 13 residues in the CDR3. CDR3 in amino acids: CASSLGGLQPQHF. DNA of the CDR3: TGTGCCAGCAGTTTAGGAGGGCTTCAGCCCCAGCATTTT.

This clonotype was picked up a small number of times. J is TRBJ2-5 and V is TRBV18; possibly TRBD2 for D (5 bases). CDR1 is KGHSH, CDR2 LQKENI, per germline. V shed 4 bases and J shed 5 bases, with 11 bases lying between them. The CDR3 has 13 amino acids. CDR3 region: CASSLRETETQYF. DNA for the CDR3: TGTGCCAGCTCACTCCGGGAAACTGAGACCCAGTACTTC.

This clonotype turned up a few times. The V gene is TRBV6-6, the J gene TRBJ2-7; TRBD2 might be the D (6 bases). Deletions cut 9 bases from V and 9 bases from J, with 21 bases between. This CDR3 is built from 13 residues. Germline-derived CDR1 and CDR2 are MNHNY and SVGAGI (reference sequence). CDR3 region: CASLGRAGQGQYV. The CDR3 DNA is TGTGCCAGTCTCGGCAGGGCGGGGCAAGGGCAGTACGTC.

V is TRBV5-1 and J is TRBJ2-3; 16 bases agree with TRBD2. V lost 0 bases, J lost 3 bases, and 4 bases stayed unmatched. The CDR3 spans 18 residues. Per the germline V gene, CDR1 is SGHRS and CDR2 is YFSETQ. The CDR3 is CASSLAGTSGGATDTQYF. The CDR3 region has the DNA TGCGCCAGCAGCTTGGCCGGGACTAGCGGGGGGGCGACAGATACGCAGTATTTT.

This chain joins TRBV10-3 and TRBJ2-5; 9 positions agree with TRBD2. The V segment lost 5 bases and the J segment 5 bases; nucleotides outside the gene matches: 9. The CDR3 extends over 15 amino acids. The germline V gene has CDR1 ENHRY and CDR2 SYGVKD. CDR3 in DNA: TGTGCCATCAGTCCCGGGGAGAGCGGGGGGGAGACCCAGTACTTC. Protein: CAISPGESGGETQYF.

This clonotype was counted at least ten times. The V and J genes are TRBV7-2 and TRBJ2-7, with 9 bases matching TRBD2. The CDR3 covers 15 residues. The J segment lost 3 bases and the V segment lost 3 bases, leaving 6 bases of the junction unmatched. Germline V gene data show CDR1 as SGHTA and CDR2 as FQGNSA. CDR3 sequence: CASSFSGGPFYEQYV. In nucleotides, the CDR3 is TGTGCCAGCAGCTTTAGCGGGGGACCGTTCTACGAGCAGTACGTC.

J is TRBJ2-3 and V is TRBV5-1; D is possibly TRBD1 (6 bases). The CDR3 totals 17 residues. Germline values: CDR1 SGHRS, CDR2 YFSETQ. V lost 0 bases, J lost 2 bases, and 16 bases lay in between. As DNA, the CDR3 is TGCGCCAGCAGCTTGGCTGGTCGGACAGTTGTCACAGATACGCAGTATTTT. Translated, it gives CASSLAGRTVVTDTQYF.

In its sample, this clonotype was seen a few times. Likely a read error: the CDR3 ends without its conserved phenylalanine or tryptophan. The limits of the CDR3 on the DNA are not certain, so only TCRdb's listed CDR3 is given. The chain recombines TRBV25-1 with TRBJ1-2; TRBD1, the table's D call, was not compared with the DNA. The V gene's germline CDR1 is MGHDK and CDR2 SYGVNS. The CDR3 spans 10 amino acids, including both terminal residues. The CDR3 is CASSESGQGH.

This clonotype was counted ten times or more. The V gene is TRBV5-1, the J gene TRBJ2-1; 13 bases are a match to TRBD2. J was trimmed by 2 bases and V by 5 bases; bases with no gene match: 7. Germline values: CDR1 SGHRS, CDR2 YFSETQ. The CDR3 is 17 residues long. CDR3 region: CASSPGLAGATYNEQFF. CDR3 DNA: TGCGCCAGCAGTCCCGGACTAGCGGGGGCTACCTACAATGAGCAGTTCTTC.

This chain links TRBV18 with TRBJ2-7, with no clear D. V was trimmed by 3 bases and J by 0 bases, leaving 12 bases between them. CDR1 and CDR2 (germline): KGHSH, LQKENI. This CDR3 spans 15 amino acids. For the CDR3, the DNA is TGTGCCAGCTCACCCCTAGGTACAGACTCCTACGAGCAGTACGTC. Translating gives CASSPLGTDSYEQYV.

The gene calls are TRBV5-1 and TRBJ1-4; D unresolved. Germline-derived CDR1 and CDR2 are SGHRS and YFSETQ. The germline V and J ends were trimmed by 0 bases and 5 bases, with 8 bases remaining between them. This CDR3 has 14 amino acids. DNA of the CDR3: TGCGCCAGCAGCTTGGACAGTCGCAATGAAAAACTGTTTTTT. Protein: CASSLDSRNEKLFF.

This clonotype was counted at least ten times. The rearrangement links TRBV20-1 to TRBJ2-7; possibly TRBD1 for D (6 bases). The V gene's germline CDR1 is DFQATT and CDR2 SNEGSKA (reference sequence). Trimming stripped 5 bases from V and 3 bases from J, with 8 bases between. This CDR3 comprises 11 residues. The CDR3 DNA is TGCAGTGCTCTAGGGGGCTACGAGCAGTACTTC. Translation gives CSALGGYEQYF.

The J gene is TRBJ1-5, the V gene TRBV18; no clear D. The germline gives CDR1 KGHSH, CDR2 LQKENI. Trimming cost V 6 bases and J 5 bases, with 14 bases left between them. This CDR3 contains 14 residues. CDR3 residues: CASSDTTRDQPQHF. The CDR3 DNA reads TGTGCCAGCTCCGACACTACGCGGGATCAGCCCCAGCATTTT.

The V and J genes are TRBV12-5 and TRBJ2-3; D is ambiguous. The CDR3 runs to 12 residues. Germline V gene sequence: CDR1 LGHNT, CDR2 FRNRAP. Trimming left V 10 bases short and J 5 bases short, with 13 bases between. CDR3 sequence (DNA): TGTGCTACCTCCACCCCGGGAGATACGCAGTATTTT. As protein: CATSTPGDTQYF.

The table lists this clonotype with a few counts. CDR3: CASSLHVGALGDTQYF. The CDR3 coding sequence is TGTGCCAGCTCATTACATGTGGGGGCCTTAGGAGATACGCAGTATTTT. The chain carries TRBV18 and TRBJ2-3; D perhaps matches TRBD1 (6 bases). The V end was cut by 5 bases, the J end by 5 bases, with 20 bases between. The CDR3 has 16 amino acids. Germline CDR1 KGHSH, CDR2 LQKENI. The full variable domain, completed using reference TRBV18 and TRBJ2-3, is NAGVMQNPRHLVRRRGQEARLRCSPMKGHSHVYWYRQLPEEGLKFMVYLQKENIIDESGMPKERFSAEFPKEGPSILRIQQVVRGDSAAYFCASSLHVGALGDTQYFGPGTRLTVL.

This clonotype was counted a few times. The rearrangement uses TRBV5-1 and TRBJ2-3; D possibly corresponds to TRBD1 (5 bases). The CDR3 has 17 residues. CDR1 and CDR2 from the germline V gene are SGHRS and YFSETQ. Trimming removed 0 bases from V and 3 bases from J, with 17 bases in between. The CDR3 sequence: CASSLARLTALTDTQYF. The CDR3 bases are TGCGCCAGCAGCTTGGCGCGGTTGACAGCGCTGACAGATACGCAGTATTTT.

The chain carries TRBV6-5 and TRBJ2-2; 11 bases are a match to TRBD1. V lost 0 bases, J lost 6 bases, and 0 bases stayed unmatched. The CDR3 is made up of 15 amino acids. From germline, CDR1 is MNHEY and CDR2 SVGAGI. The CDR3 region is CASSYSDRGPGELFF. CDR3 nucleotides: TGTGCCAGCAGTTACTCGGACAGGGGGCCCGGGGAGCTGTTTTTT.

This clonotype was counted only a few times. The rearrangement links TRBV5-6 to TRBJ2-5; D is possibly TRBD1 or TRBD2 (5 bases each). The CDR3 runs to 14 residues. Germline CDR1 SGHDT, CDR2 YYEEEE. V gave up 0 bases and J gave up 1 base, with 7 bases separating them. CDR3 residues: CASSLVGVQETQYF. CDR3 coding DNA: TGTGCCAGCAGCTTGGTGGGGGTCCAAGAGACCCAGTACTTC.

This clonotype was picked up a small number of times. The genes are TRBV27 and TRBJ2-1; TRBD2 matches at 13 bases. The CDR3 runs to 15 residues. CDR1 and CDR2 from the germline V gene are MNHEY and SMNVEV (reference sequence). Losses at the gene ends were 5 bases for V and 8 bases for J; bases not matched to a gene: 6. The DNA for the CDR3 is TGTGCCAGCAGTCGTATAACTAGCGGGGGGGATGAGCAGTTCTTC. Amino acid sequence: CASSRITSGGDEQFF.

The chain recombines TRBV28 with TRBJ2-7; 7 nucleotides line up with TRBD1. CDR1 MDHEN and CDR2 SYDVKM come from the germline V gene. The CDR3 length is 18 residues. The junction had 15 bases not matched to a gene; V was cut back by 4 bases and J by 0 bases. CDR3 bases: TGTGCCAGCAGTTGCAGACAGTACAGGGGTGCCATCTCCTACGAGCAGTACGTC. Translated: CASSCRQYRGAISYEQYV.

This clonotype was counted ten times or more. The V call is TRBV4-2, the J call TRBJ1-6; 8 nucleotides align to TRBD1. V was pared by 11 bases and J by 6 bases, with 3 bases of the junction left unmatched. Germline loops: CDR1 LGHNA, CDR2 YNFKEQ. The CDR3 is 12 residues long. In DNA form, the CDR3 reads TGTGCCTCGACAGGGGTTAATTCACCCCTCCACTTT. Translation gives CASTGVNSPLHF.

V usage is TRBV6-5 and J usage is TRBJ1-1; no firm D call. Trimming took off 2 bases at V and 2 bases at J, with 9 bases between the two ends. The germline V gene encodes CDR1 MNHEY and CDR2 SVGAGI. The CDR3 totals 14 residues. CDR3 in amino acids: CASSYSVSNTEAFF. CDR3 DNA: TGTGCCAGCAGTTACAGTGTCAGCAACACTGAAGCTTTCTTT.

This clonotype was counted many times. This chain uses TRBV7-2 with TRBJ2-3, with TRBD2 matching 13 bases. J lost 4 bases, V lost 4 bases, and 5 bases had no gene match. Per germline, CDR1 SGHTA and CDR2 FQGNSA. This CDR3 spans 16 amino acids. CDR3 DNA: TGTGCCAGCAGCTCCAGGACTAGCGGGGGCTCAGATACGCAGTATTTT. It is translated as CASSSRTSGGSDTQYF.

This CDR3 reads CASEQGFEAFF. CDR3 nucleotide sequence: TGTGCCAGCGAACAGGGGTTTGAAGCTTTCTTT. The chain links TRBV6-2 or TRBV6-3 to TRBJ1-1; 7 nucleotides match TRBD1. This CDR3 has 11 amino acids. J gave up 7 bases and V 8 bases, and 4 bases lay outside the gene matches. Germline lookup yields CDR1 MNHEY and CDR2 SVGEGT.

The chain couples TRBV4-3 to TRBJ2-7; 16 bases fit TRBD2. The CDR3 is 17 amino acids. J was trimmed by 4 bases and V by 4 bases; bases with no gene match: 7. CDR1 and CDR2 (germline): LGHNA, YSLEER. In DNA, the CDR3 is TGCGCCAGCAGCCGGGGACTAGCGGGGGGGTATCAGTACGAGCAGTACTTC. Translating it yields CASSRGLAGGYQYEQYF.